This is a list of T cell receptor beta chains from one sample in a study of blood T cell repertoires in COVID-19. Profiling relied on immunoSEQ multiplex PCR, and the TCRdb table lists in-frame clones only, not all of them. Among roughly 250,000 clones listed, about 88% were seen once. Specimen: peripheral blood. The receptors derive from a man aged 55 to 70 who had recovered from COVID-19. CDR3s include the opening cysteine and the closing phenylalanine or tryptophan. A D gene is named only where the DNA matches it firmly. Clone size is not always given. Where it is, it says once, few, many or a class for expanded clones.

NA	TRBJ2-6	NA	TRBV9	CASSVDRLGSGANVLTF	TGTGCCAGCAGCGTTGACAGGCTCGGCTCTGGGGCCAACGTCCTGACTTTC
few	TRBJ2-3	TRBD2	TRBV6-4	CASSPGGANTDTQYF	TGTGCCAGCAGTCCCGGGGGGGCCAACACAGATACGCAGTATTTT
NA	TRBJ2-4	NA	TRBV5-1	CASSLEGPNIQYF	TGCGCCAGCAGCTTGGAGGGGCCCAACATTCAGTACTTC
few	TRBJ1-4	TRBD1	TRBV7-9	CASSLGGGGEKLFF	TGTGCCAGCAGCTTAGGAGGGGGCGGCGAAAAACTGTTTTTT
NA	TRBJ2-7	TRBD1	TRBV6-5	CASRYDRGNYEQYF	TGTGCCAGCAGATACGACAGGGGGAACTACGAGCAGTACTTC
NA	TRBJ1-5	TRBD1	TRBV7-8	CASSPGQGREPQHF	TGTGCCAGCAGCCCTGGACAGGGCCGTGAGCCCCAGCATTTT
NA	TRBJ2-1	TRBD1	TRBV18	CASSPRYLPTGRDEQFF	TGTGCCAGCTCACCGAGATATCTTCCGACAGGGCGGGATGAGCAGTTCTTC
once	TRBJ1-4	NA	TRBV6-1	CASSESPHRPYLIF	TGTGCCAGCAGTGAAAGTCCCCACAGGCCATATTTGATTTTT
NA	TRBJ1-1	NA	TRBV4-2	CASSQGRGGDYEAFF	TGTGCCAGCAGCCAAGGACGCGGGGGAGATTATGAAGCTTTCTTT
NA	TRBJ1-2	NA	TRBV19	CASSLPRGLGGYTF	TGTGCCAGTAGCCTACCGCGGGGGCTGGGTGGCTACACCTTC
NA	TRBJ2-1	TRBD2	TRBV9	CASSGWTSGEGEQFF	TGTGCCAGCAGCGGATGGACTAGCGGGGAGGGCGAGCAGTTCTTC
NA	TRBJ1-4	TRBD1	TRBV6-6	CASSYPGTGAGEKLFF	TGTGCCAGCAGTTACCCCGGGACAGGGGCTGGGGAAAAACTGTTTTTT
few	TRBJ1-2	TRBD1	TRBV7-2	CASSTRQGNYGYTF	TGTGCCAGCAGCACCCGACAGGGAAACTATGGCTACACCTTC
NA	TRBJ2-3	TRBD2	TRBV9	CASSVELRTSGGSDTQYF	TGTGCCAGCAGCGTAGAATTACGGACTAGCGGGGGATCAGATACGCAGTATTTT
NA	TRBJ2-7	TRBD1	TRBV10-1	CASSDAGTGLPEQYF	TGCGCCAGCAGTGACGCCGGGACAGGGCTACCCGAGCAGTACTTC
NA	TRBJ2-7	TRBD1	TRBV7-2	CASKGQGVYEQYF	TGTGCCAGCAAGGGGCAGGGGGTCTACGAGCAGTACTTC
once	TRBJ2-1	TRBD2	TRBV2	CASRTISGYSDEQFF	TGTGCCAGCAGAACTATTAGCGGGTATTCGGATGAGCAGTTCTTC